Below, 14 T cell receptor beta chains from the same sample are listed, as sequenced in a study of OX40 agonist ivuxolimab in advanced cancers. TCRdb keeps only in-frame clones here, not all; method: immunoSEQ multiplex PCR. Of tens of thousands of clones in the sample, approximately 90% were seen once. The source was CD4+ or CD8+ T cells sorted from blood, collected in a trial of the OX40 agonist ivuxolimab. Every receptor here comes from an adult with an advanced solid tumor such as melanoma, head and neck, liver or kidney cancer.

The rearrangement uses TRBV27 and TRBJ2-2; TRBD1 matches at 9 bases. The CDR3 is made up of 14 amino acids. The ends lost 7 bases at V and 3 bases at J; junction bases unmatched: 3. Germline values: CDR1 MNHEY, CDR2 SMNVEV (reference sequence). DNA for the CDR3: TGTGCCAGCAAGACAGGGGGATACACCGGGGAGCTGTTTTTT. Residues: CASKTGGYTGELFF.

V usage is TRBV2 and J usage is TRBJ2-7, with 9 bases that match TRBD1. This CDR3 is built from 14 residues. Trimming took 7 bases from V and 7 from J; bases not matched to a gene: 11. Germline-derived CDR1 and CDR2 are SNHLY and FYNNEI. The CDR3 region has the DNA TGTGCCAGCACCCGGGACAGGGTGGGCGGGGAGCAGTACTTC. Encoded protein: CASTRDRVGGEQYF. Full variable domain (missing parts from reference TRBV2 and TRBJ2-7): EPEVTQTPSHQVTQMGQEVILRCVPISNHLYFYWYRQILGQKVEFLVSFYNNEISEKSEIFDDQFSVERPDGSNFTLKIRSTKLEDSAMYFCASTRDRVGGEQYFGPGTRLTVT.

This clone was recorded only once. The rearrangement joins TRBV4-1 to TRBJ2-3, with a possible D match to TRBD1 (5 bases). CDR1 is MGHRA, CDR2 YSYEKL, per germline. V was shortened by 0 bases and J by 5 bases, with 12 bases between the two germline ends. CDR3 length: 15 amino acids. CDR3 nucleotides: TGCGCCAGCAGCCAAGACAGGGCGACACAAGATACGCAGTATTTT. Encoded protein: CASSQDRATQDTQYF.

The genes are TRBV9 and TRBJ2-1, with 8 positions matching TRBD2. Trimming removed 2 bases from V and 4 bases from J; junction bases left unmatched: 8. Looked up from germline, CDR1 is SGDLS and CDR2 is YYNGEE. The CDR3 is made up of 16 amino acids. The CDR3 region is CASSVGVAGTYNEQFF. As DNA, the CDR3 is TGTGCCAGCAGCGTGGGGGTAGCGGGGACTTACAATGAGCAGTTCTTC.

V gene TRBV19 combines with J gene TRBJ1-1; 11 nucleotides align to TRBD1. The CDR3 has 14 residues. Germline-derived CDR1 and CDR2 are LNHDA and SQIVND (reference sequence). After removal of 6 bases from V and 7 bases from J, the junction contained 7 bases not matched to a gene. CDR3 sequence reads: CASRNGQGASEAFF. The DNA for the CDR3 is TGTGCCAGTAGAAACGGACAGGGGGCAAGTGAAGCTTTCTTT.

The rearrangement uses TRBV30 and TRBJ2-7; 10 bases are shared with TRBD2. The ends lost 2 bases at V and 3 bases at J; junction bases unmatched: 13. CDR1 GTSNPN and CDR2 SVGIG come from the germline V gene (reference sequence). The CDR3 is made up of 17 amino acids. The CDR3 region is CAWSLEVAGGRNYEQYF. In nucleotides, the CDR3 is TGTGCCTGGAGTCTGGAAGTAGCGGGAGGTAGAAACTACGAGCAGTACTTC. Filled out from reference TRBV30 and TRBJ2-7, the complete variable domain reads SQTIHQWPATLVQPVGSPLSLECTVEGTSNPNLYWYRQAAGRGLQLLFYSVGIGQISSEVPQNLSASRPQDRQFILSSKKLLLSDSGFYLCAWSLEVAGGRNYEQYFGPGTRLTVT.

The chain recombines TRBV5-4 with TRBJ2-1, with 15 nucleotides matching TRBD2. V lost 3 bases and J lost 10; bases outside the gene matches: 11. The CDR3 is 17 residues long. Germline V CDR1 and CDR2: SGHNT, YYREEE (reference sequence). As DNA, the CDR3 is TGTGCCAGCAGCTCTATTCGGACTAGCGGGGGGGCGCGGGAGCAGTTCTTC. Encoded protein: CASSSIRTSGGAREQFF.

CDR3 loop: CASSEGSGTEAFF. CDR3 DNA sequence: TGTGCCAGCAGCGAGGGGTCTGGAACTGAAGCTTTCTTT. The V call is TRBV11-2, the J call TRBJ1-1, with TRBD1 as a possible D gene (5 bases). Germline CDR1 SGHAT, CDR2 FQNNGV. The CDR3 totals 13 residues. V was shortened by 5 bases and J by 5 bases, with 12 bases between the two germline ends.

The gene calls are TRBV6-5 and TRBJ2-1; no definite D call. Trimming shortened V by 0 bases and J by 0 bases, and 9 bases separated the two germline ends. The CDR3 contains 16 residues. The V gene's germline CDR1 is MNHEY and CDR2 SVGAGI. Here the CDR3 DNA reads TGTGCCAGCAGTTACTCGCACAGAAGCTCCTACAATGAGCAGTTCTTC. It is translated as CASSYSHRSSYNEQFF.

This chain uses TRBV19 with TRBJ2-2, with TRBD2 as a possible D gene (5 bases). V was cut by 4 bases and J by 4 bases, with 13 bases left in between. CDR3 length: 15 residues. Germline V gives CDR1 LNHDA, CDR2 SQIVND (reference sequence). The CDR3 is CASSSATAGTGELFF. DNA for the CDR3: TGTGCCAGTAGTAGCGCGACGGCGGGCACCGGGGAGCTGTTTTTT.

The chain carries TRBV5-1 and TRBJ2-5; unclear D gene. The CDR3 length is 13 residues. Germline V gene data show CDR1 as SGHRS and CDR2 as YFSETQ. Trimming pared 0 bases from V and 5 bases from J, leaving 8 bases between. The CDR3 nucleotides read TGCGCCAGCAGCTTGGATCCAGACGAGACCCAGTACTTC. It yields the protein CASSLDPDETQYF. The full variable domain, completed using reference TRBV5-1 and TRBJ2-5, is KAGVTQTPRYLIKTRGQQVTLSCSPISGHRSVSWYQQTPGQGLQFLFEYFSETQRNKGNFPGRFSGRQFSNSRSEMNVSTLELGDSALYLCASSLDPDETQYFGPGTRLLVL.

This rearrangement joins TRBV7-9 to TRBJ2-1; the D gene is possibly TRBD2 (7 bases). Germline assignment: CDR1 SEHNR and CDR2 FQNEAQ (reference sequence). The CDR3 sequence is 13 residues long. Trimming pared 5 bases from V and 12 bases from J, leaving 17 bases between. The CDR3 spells CASSPGASGRQFF. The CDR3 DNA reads TGTGCCAGCAGCCCGGGGGCTAGCGGTAGGCAGTTCTTC.

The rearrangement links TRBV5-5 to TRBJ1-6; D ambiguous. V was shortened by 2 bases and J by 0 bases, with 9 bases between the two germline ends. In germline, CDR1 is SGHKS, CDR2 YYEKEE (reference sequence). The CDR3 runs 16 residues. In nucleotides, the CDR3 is TGTGCCAGCAGCTTTAGGGAGAACTCCTATAATTCACCCCTCCACTTT. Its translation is CASSFRENSYNSPLHF.

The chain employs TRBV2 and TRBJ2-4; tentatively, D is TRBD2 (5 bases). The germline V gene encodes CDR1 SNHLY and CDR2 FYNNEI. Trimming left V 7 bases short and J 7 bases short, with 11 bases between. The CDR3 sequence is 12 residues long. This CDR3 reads CASKSGGNIQYF. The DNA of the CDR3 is TGTGCCAGCAAATCAGGCGGGAACATTCAGTACTTC. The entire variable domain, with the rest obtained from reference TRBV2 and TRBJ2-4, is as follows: EPEVTQTPSHQVTQMGQEVILRCVPISNHLYFYWYRQILGQKVEFLVSFYNNEISEKSEIFDDQFSVERPDGSNFTLKIRSTKLEDSAMYFCASKSGGNIQYFGAGTRLSVL.